Following are 4 T cell receptor beta chains from one sample sequenced in a study of T cell repertoires in cytomegalovirus infection. No antigen has been assigned to these receptors. Each CDR3 protein is one row after TCRdb ran MiXCR on the reads. The sample contains hundreds of thousands of distinct CDR3 sequences, roughly 30% of which appear only once. The source material was cultured PBMCs, sampled from culture after CMV antigen stimulation. These receptors were taken from a human donor in good health (CMV status not recorded). Some clones in this sample may be carry-over from other donors' samples.

This clonotype was picked up many times. The chain is built from TRBV7-2 and TRBJ2-7; 9 nucleotides line up with TRBD2. Trimming removed 7 bases from V and 4 bases from J; junction bases left unmatched: 14. CDR3 size: 16 residues. Germline V lookup: CDR1 SGHTA, CDR2 FQGNSA. CDR3 DNA sequence: TGTGCCAGCACCCCCCCCAGCGGGAGGTACGCGTACGAGCAGTACTTC. This translates into CASTPPSGRYAYEQYF.

The genes are TRBV29-1 and TRBJ2-7, with 7 nucleotides matching TRBD1. V was pared by 7 bases and J by 3 bases, with 9 bases of the junction left unmatched. The CDR3 contains 13 residues. Per the germline V gene, CDR1 is SQVTM and CDR2 is ANQGSEA. The CDR3 spells CSAMTGLDYEQYF. Written as DNA, the CDR3 is TGCAGCGCCATGACAGGGTTGGACTACGAGCAGTACTTC.

This clonotype was counted only a few times. The chain links TRBV7-9 to TRBJ2-5; D perhaps matches TRBD2 (5 bases). The CDR3 has 14 amino acids. Germline V gives CDR1 SEHNR, CDR2 FQNEAQ (reference sequence). The V end was cut by 0 bases, the J end by 3 bases, with 8 bases between. The CDR3 region has the DNA TGTGCCAGCAGCTTAGCCGGGGTTGAAGAGACCCAGTACTTC. Its protein is CASSLAGVEETQYF.

A single count supports this clonotype. This rearrangement joins TRBV20-1 to TRBJ2-3; possibly TRBD2 for D (7 bases). Trimming cost V 6 bases and J 2 bases, with 18 bases left between them. The CDR3 runs 15 residues. The V gene's germline CDR1 is DFQATT and CDR2 SNEGSKA (reference sequence). CDR3 coding DNA: TGCAGTGCCCCTGAGGGGGGGAAAGTCACAGATACGCAGTATTTT. As protein: CSAPEGGKVTDTQYF.